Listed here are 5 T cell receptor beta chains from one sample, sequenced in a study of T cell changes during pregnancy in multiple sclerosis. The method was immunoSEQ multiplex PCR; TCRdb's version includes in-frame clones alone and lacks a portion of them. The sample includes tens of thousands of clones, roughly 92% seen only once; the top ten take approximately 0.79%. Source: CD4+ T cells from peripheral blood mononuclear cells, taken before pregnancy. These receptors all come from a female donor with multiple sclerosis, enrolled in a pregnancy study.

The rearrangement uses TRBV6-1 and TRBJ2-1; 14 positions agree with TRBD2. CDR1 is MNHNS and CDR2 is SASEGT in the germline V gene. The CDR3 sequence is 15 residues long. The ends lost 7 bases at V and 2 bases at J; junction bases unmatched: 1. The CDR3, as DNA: TGTGCCAGCATGGGACTAGCGGGAGCCTACAATGAGCAGTTCTTC. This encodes CASMGLAGAYNEQFF.

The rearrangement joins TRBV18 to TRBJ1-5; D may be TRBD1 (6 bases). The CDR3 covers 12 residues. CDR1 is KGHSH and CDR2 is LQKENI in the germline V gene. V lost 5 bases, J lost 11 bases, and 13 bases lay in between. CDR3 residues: CASSKETGTQHF. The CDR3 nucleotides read TGTGCCAGCTCAAAAGAAACAGGGACCCAGCATTTT.

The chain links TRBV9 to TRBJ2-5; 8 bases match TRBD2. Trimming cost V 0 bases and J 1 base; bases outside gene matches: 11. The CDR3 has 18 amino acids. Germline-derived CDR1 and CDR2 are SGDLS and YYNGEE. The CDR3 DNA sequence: TGTGCCAGCAGCGTAGGGGCAGCGGCTAGCGGGCCCCAAGAGACCCAGTACTTC. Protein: CASSVGAAASGPQETQYF.

The CDR3 nucleotides read TGTGCCAGCGGTTCCAGGGTGGGAACTGAAGCTTTCTTT. Translation: CASGSRVGTEAFF. V usage is TRBV5-4 and J usage is TRBJ1-1, with D possibly matching TRBD1 (5 bases). This CDR3 comprises 13 residues. Germline V CDR1 and CDR2: SGHNT, YYREEE (reference sequence). The germline V and J ends were trimmed by 7 bases and 5 bases, with 15 bases remaining between them.

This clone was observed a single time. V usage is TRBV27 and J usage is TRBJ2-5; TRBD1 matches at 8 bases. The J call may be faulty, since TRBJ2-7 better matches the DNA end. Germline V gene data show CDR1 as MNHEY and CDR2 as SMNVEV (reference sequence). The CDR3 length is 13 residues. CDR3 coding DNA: TGTGCCAGCAGACGGACAGGGACCTACGAGCAGTACTTC. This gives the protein CASRRTGTYEQYF.